The 27 T cell receptor beta chains given below trace back to one sample, sequenced in a study of resident and recirculating memory T cells in vitiligo. Sequenced by immunoSEQ multiplex PCR; TCRdb stores in-frame clones only, minus some. The table shows about 76,000 clones, with about 92% occurring only once. Sequencing was done on a sample of blood. These receptors came from a male donor with vitiligo.

This rearrangement joins TRBV28 to TRBJ1-5, with D unresolved. V was pared by 1 base and J by 3 bases, with 7 bases between. Germline V gene sequence: CDR1 MDHEN, CDR2 SYDVKM. The CDR3 has 14 amino acids. CDR3 residues: CASSLYGVNQPQHF. The CDR3 coding sequence is TGTGCCAGCAGTTTATACGGGGTCAATCAGCCCCAGCATTTT.

The chain uses TRBV5-1 and TRBJ2-3, with 12 nucleotides matching TRBD2. J lost 6 bases, V lost 4 bases, and 12 bases had no gene match. CDR1 is SGHRS, CDR2 YFSETQ, per germline. This CDR3 is built from 17 residues. The CDR3 sequence: CASSMKLAGGAADTQYF. CDR3 bases: TGCGCCAGCAGCATGAAACTAGCGGGAGGTGCGGCGGATACGCAGTATTTT. Variable domain in full (rest from reference TRBV5-1 and TRBJ2-3): KAGVTQTPRYLIKTRGQQVTLSCSPISGHRSVSWYQQTPGQGLQFLFEYFSETQRNKGNFPGRFSGRQFSNSRSEMNVSTLELGDSALYLCASSMKLAGGAADTQYFGPGTRLTVL.

This chain joins TRBV28 and TRBJ1-1, with 9 bases lining up with TRBD1. Germline values: CDR1 MDHEN, CDR2 SYDVKM. This CDR3 region has 14 residues. V lost 3 bases to trimming and J lost 6 bases; unmatched junction nucleotides: 5. DNA for the CDR3: TGTGCCAGCAGTTTCCGGGACAGGGTCGCTGAAGCTTTCTTT. Its translation: CASSFRDRVAEAFF. The full variable domain, completed using reference TRBV28 and TRBJ1-1, is DVKVTQSSRYLVKRTGEKVFLECVQDMDHENMFWYRQDPGLGLRLIYFSYDVKMKEKGDIPEGYSVSREKKERFSLILESASTNQTSMYLCASSFRDRVAEAFFGQGTRLTVV.

The chain has TRBV28 and TRBJ2-5; 8 bases are a match to TRBD1. The V segment lost 7 bases and the J segment 4 bases; nucleotides outside the gene matches: 8. Germline V gene sequence: CDR1 MDHEN, CDR2 SYDVKM. CDR3 length: 14 residues. The CDR3 DNA sequence: TGTGCCAGCAACGGACAGGGTGGGGGAGAGACCCAGTACTTC. It specifies CASNGQGGGETQYF. The full variable domain, its missing parts supplied by reference TRBV28 and TRBJ2-5, is DVKVTQSSRYLVKRTGEKVFLECVQDMDHENMFWYRQDPGLGLRLIYFSYDVKMKEKGDIPEGYSVSREKKERFSLILESASTNQTSMYLCASNGQGGGETQYFGPGTRLLVL.

The rearrangement joins TRBV6-5 to TRBJ1-5, with D unresolved. This CDR3 is 16 amino acids long. Trimming stripped 0 bases from V and 4 bases from J, with 13 bases between. Germline V gene sequence: CDR1 MNHEY, CDR2 SVGAGI. Written as DNA, the CDR3 is TGTGCCAGCAGTTACTCGGCCGGGATGGGGAATCAGCCCCAGCATTTT. This codes for CASSYSAGMGNQPQHF.

This rearrangement joins TRBV6-6 to TRBJ2-1; 10 bases are shared with TRBD1. The V gene end was trimmed by 6 bases and the J gene end by 7 bases; junction bases not matched to a gene: 9. CDR1 is MNHNY and CDR2 is SVGAGI in the germline V gene (reference sequence). The CDR3 is 15 residues long. The chain's CDR3 is CASRPRQGAGNEQFF. Here the CDR3 DNA reads TGTGCCAGCAGACCCCGACAGGGGGCGGGGAATGAGCAGTTCTTC.

The chain has TRBV27 and TRBJ2-3; 7 nucleotides match TRBD2. The CDR3 has 13 residues. Germline CDR1 MNHEY, CDR2 SMNVEV (reference sequence). V shed 3 bases and J 5 bases; nucleotides not matched to a gene: 2. CDR3 amino acids: CASSFPGGDTQYF. CDR3 DNA: TGTGCCAGCAGTTTTCCGGGAGGAGATACGCAGTATTTT.

This chain links TRBV28 with TRBJ2-7; the match to TRBD1 covers 9 bases. The V gene's germline CDR1 is MDHEN and CDR2 SYDVKM. The V and J ends lost 4 bases and 0 bases, in that order; junction bases with no gene match: 7. This CDR3 region has 16 residues. The CDR3 sequence is CASSSHRDRVSYEQYF. In nucleotides, the CDR3 is TGTGCCAGCAGTTCTCACCGGGACAGGGTCTCCTACGAGCAGTACTTC.

This chain uses TRBV5-1 with TRBJ2-3, with 9 nucleotides matching TRBD2. The CDR3 spans 17 residues. The trim removed 5 bases at V and 0 bases at J, leaving 10 bases unmatched. Looked up from germline, CDR1 is SGHRS and CDR2 is YFSETQ. CDR3 residues: CASSKISGGISTDTQYF. The CDR3 DNA sequence: TGCGCCAGCAGTAAAATCAGCGGGGGGATTAGCACAGATACGCAGTATTTT.

The genes are TRBV27 and TRBJ1-4; D remains unclear. Trimming left V 6 bases short and J 1 base short, with 9 bases between. Looked up from germline, CDR1 is MNHEY and CDR2 is SMNVEV (reference sequence). There are 14 residues in the CDR3. CDR3 nucleotides: TGTGCCAGCAGGCGGGAGGGAACTAATGAAAAACTGTTTTTT. As protein: CASRREGTNEKLFF.

The V and J genes are TRBV2 and TRBJ1-4, with 8 bases aligning to TRBD1. Unmatched junction bases numbered 10, after V lost 5 bases and J lost 5 bases. The CDR3 covers 16 residues. From germline, CDR1 is SNHLY and CDR2 FYNNEI. CDR3 nucleotide sequence: TGTGCCAGCAGTACGGGACAGGCAAGACGGAATGAAAAACTGTTTTTT. It yields the protein CASSTGQARRNEKLFF.

The rearrangement uses TRBV19 and TRBJ2-1, with D perhaps TRBD2 (6 bases). Trimming removed 0 bases from V and 7 bases from J, with 10 bases in between. The CDR3 covers 14 residues. Looked up from germline, CDR1 is LNHDA and CDR2 is SQIVND (reference sequence). The CDR3 sequence: CASSIDRGGNEQFF. CDR3 bases: TGTGCCAGTAGTATAGACAGAGGAGGGAATGAGCAGTTCTTC. Full variable domain (rest looked up from reference TRBV19 and TRBJ2-1): DGGITQSPKYLFRKEGQNVTLSCEQNLNHDAMYWYRQDPGQGLRLIYYSQIVNDFQKGDIAEGYSVSREKKESFPLTVTSAQKNPTAFYLCASSIDRGGNEQFFGPGTRLTVL.

This chain connects TRBV5-1 to TRBJ2-1, with 8 bases matching TRBD2. The germline gives CDR1 SGHRS, CDR2 YFSETQ. V lost 2 bases to trimming and J lost 4 bases; unmatched junction nucleotides: 5. CDR3 size: 15 residues. The CDR3 loop is CASSLTAGGYNEQFF. Written as DNA, the CDR3 is TGCGCCAGCAGCTTAACGGCGGGAGGTTACAATGAGCAGTTCTTC.

The CDR3 spells CASNSGQSYEQYF. For the CDR3, the DNA is TGTGCCAGTAACTCCGGACAGTCCTACGAGCAGTACTTC. J is TRBJ2-7 and V is TRBV19, with D possibly matching TRBD1 (6 bases). The CDR3 spans 13 residues. V was trimmed by 7 bases and J by 1 base, leaving 11 bases between them. The germline CDR1 and CDR2 sequences are LNHDA and SQIVND (reference sequence).

Notes on this clone: The junction differs from germline at one of its ends, possibly a read error. The chain joins TRBV7-2 to TRBJ2-7; D may be TRBD1 (6 bases). The CDR3 is made up of 12 amino acids. Germline-derived CDR1 and CDR2 are SGHTA and FQGNSA. The CDR3 DNA is TGTGCCAGCAGCATACAGGGCCCTTTAAGGTTCTTC. This gives the protein CASSIQGPLRFF.

This clone was seen a handful of times. The rearrangement uses TRBV7-2 and TRBJ2-5, with D uncertain. The germline V gene has CDR1 SGHTA and CDR2 FQGNSA. The V end lost 5 bases, the J end lost 5 bases, and 9 bases lay between the germline ends. The CDR3 is made up of 12 amino acids. CDR3 coding DNA: TGTGCCAGCAGCCCGTCGAGGGAGACCCAGTACTTC. Residues: CASSPSRETQYF.

This clone showed up just once. This chain uses TRBV6-1 with TRBJ1-4, with unresolved D. Germline lookup yields CDR1 MNHNS and CDR2 SASEGT. The CDR3 consists of 15 residues. With 4 bases removed from V and 7 bases from J, the gap between germline ends came to 16 bases. CDR3 sequence: CASSGLRASLEKLFF. CDR3 nucleotides: TGTGCCAGCAGTGGCCTAAGGGCTAGCCTTGAAAAACTGTTTTTT.

The chain employs TRBV4-2 and TRBJ2-7; D gene uncertain. The CDR3 is made up of 16 amino acids. Per the germline V gene, CDR1 is LGHNA and CDR2 is YNFKEQ. V was pared by 0 bases and J by 0 bases, with 12 bases between. The CDR3 region has the DNA TGTGCCAGCAGCCAAGAGGCTGCAGGCCTCTCCTACGAGCAGTACTTC. It translates to CASSQEAAGLSYEQYF.

The V gene is TRBV5-8, the J gene TRBJ2-7; D ambiguous. The germline gives CDR1 SGHTS, CDR2 YDEGEE. The ends were cut back, 6 bases at V and 3 bases at J, with 10 bases in the middle. The CDR3 contains 12 residues. The DNA for the CDR3 is TGTGCCAGCAATGGTGACTTCTACGAGCAGTACTTC. Translated, it gives CASNGDFYEQYF.

The chain has TRBV10-2 and TRBJ2-7; TRBD2 is a possible D gene (5 bases). This CDR3 region has 13 residues. CDR1 is WSHSY, CDR2 SAAADI, per germline. Trimming removed 6 bases from V and 1 base from J, with 10 bases in between. In nucleotides, the CDR3 is TGCGCCAGCAGGATGGACTTGTCCTACGAGCAGTACTTC. Amino acids: CASRMDLSYEQYF.

This chain connects TRBV5-1 to TRBJ2-2; TRBD2 aligns across 12 bases. This CDR3 contains 15 residues. V shed 4 bases, J shed 6 bases, and the junction held 4 bases outside the gene matches. CDR1 is SGHRS and CDR2 is YFSETQ in the germline V gene. CDR3 amino acids: CASSPTSGSPGELFF. CDR3 sequence (DNA): TGCGCCAGCAGCCCGACTAGCGGGAGCCCCGGGGAGCTGTTTTTT.

This chain joins TRBV28 and TRBJ2-7; TRBD1 is a possible D gene (5 bases). Trimming removed 4 bases at V and 5 bases at J, with 21 bases between. This CDR3 contains 16 residues. Germline assignment: CDR1 MDHEN and CDR2 SYDVKM. The CDR3 reads CASSSPDSLPLNEQYF. The CDR3 DNA reads as TGTGCCAGCAGTTCCCCCGACAGTCTTCCCCTAAACGAGCAGTACTTC.

V and J are TRBV27 and TRBJ2-1, with unresolved D. Trimming took off 4 bases at V and 3 bases at J, with 7 bases between the two ends. The CDR3 is 13 amino acids. Germline assignment: CDR1 MNHEY and CDR2 SMNVEV (reference sequence). DNA of the CDR3: TGTGCCAGCAGTTCACGCGGCTACAATGAGCAGTTCTTC. Its translation is CASSSRGYNEQFF.

This rearrangement joins TRBV14 to TRBJ1-1; a possible D gene is TRBD1 (5 bases). The V and J ends lost 0 bases and 1 base respectively, with 9 bases between them. Per germline, CDR1 SGHDN and CDR2 FVKESK. This CDR3 has 15 residues. The CDR3 reads CASSQEGRGNTEAFF. The CDR3 nucleotides are TGTGCCAGCAGCCAAGAGGGGAGGGGGAACACTGAAGCTTTCTTT. Filled out from reference TRBV14 and TRBJ1-1, the complete variable domain reads EAGVTQFPSHSVIEKGQTVTLRCDPISGHDNLYWYRRVMGKEIKFLLHFVKESKQDESGMPNNRFLAERTGGTYSTLKVQPAELEDSGVYFCASSQEGRGNTEAFFGQGTRLTVV.

The chain uses TRBV18 and TRBJ2-5; D is possibly TRBD2 (5 bases). There are 13 residues in the CDR3. Per the germline V gene, CDR1 is KGHSH and CDR2 is LQKENI. V lost 6 bases and J 3 bases, leaving 11 bases between the germline ends. CDR3 in DNA: TGTGCCAGCTCGGCTACGGGGAAAGAGACCCAGTACTTC. Its protein product is CASSATGKETQYF.

The V call is TRBV6-5, the J call TRBJ2-5, with 7 bases identical to TRBD1. This CDR3 is 13 amino acids long. The germline gives CDR1 MNHEY, CDR2 SVGAGI. Germline trimming cut 7 bases from V and 4 bases from J; bases unmatched to any gene: 6. CDR3 sequence: CASMRQGGETQYF. The CDR3 nucleotides are TGTGCCAGCATGCGACAGGGTGGAGAGACCCAGTACTTC.

This clone has just a few counts. This rearrangement joins TRBV2 to TRBJ2-7, with D perhaps TRBD2 (5 bases). This CDR3 region has 13 residues. Germline V gene lookup returns CDR1 SNHLY and CDR2 FYNNEI. V lost 9 bases and J 0 bases, leaving 12 bases between the germline ends. This chain's CDR3 is CASETGSSYEQYF. Written as DNA, the CDR3 is TGTGCCAGTGAGACGGGGAGCTCCTACGAGCAGTACTTC.